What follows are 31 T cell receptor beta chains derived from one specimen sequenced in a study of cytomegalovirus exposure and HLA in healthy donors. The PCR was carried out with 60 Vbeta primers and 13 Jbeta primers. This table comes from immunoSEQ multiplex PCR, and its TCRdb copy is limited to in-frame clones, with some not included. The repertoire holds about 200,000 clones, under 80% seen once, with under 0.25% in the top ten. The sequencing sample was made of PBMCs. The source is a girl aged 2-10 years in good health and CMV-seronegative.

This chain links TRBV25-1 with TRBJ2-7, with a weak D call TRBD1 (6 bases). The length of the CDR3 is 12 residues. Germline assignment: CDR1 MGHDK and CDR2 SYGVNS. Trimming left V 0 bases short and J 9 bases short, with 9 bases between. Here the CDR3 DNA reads TGTGCCAGCAGTGAATATGACAGGAGGCAGTACTTC. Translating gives CASSEYDRRQYF.

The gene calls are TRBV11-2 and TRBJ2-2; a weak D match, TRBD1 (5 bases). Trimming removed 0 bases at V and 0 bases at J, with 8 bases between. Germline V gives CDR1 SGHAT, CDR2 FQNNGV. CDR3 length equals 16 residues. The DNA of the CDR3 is TGTGCCAGCAGCTTAGACCAGGGTTCGAACACCGGGGAGCTGTTTTTT. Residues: CASSLDQGSNTGELFF.

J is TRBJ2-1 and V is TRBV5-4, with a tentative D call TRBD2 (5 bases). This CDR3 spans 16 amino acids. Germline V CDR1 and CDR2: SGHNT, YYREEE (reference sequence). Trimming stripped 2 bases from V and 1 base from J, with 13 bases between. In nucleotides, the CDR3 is TGTGCCAGCAGCTTTGGCGGGTCTACGTCCTACAATGAGCAGTTCTTC. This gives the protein CASSFGGSTSYNEQFF.

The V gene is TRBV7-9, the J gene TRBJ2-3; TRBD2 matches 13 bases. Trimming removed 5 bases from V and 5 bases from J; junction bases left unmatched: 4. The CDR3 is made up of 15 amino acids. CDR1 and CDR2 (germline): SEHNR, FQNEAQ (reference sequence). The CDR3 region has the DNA TGTGCCAGCAGCATAACTAGCGGGGGGGGAGATACGCAGTATTTT. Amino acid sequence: CASSITSGGGDTQYF.

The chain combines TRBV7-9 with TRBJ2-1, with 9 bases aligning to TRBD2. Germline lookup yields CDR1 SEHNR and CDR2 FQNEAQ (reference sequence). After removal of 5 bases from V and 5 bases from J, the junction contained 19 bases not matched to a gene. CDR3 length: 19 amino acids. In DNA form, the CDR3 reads TGTGCCAGCAGCCCGGCCTTAGATAGAGCGGGAGGCCCAGACAATGAGCAGTTCTTC. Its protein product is CASSPALDRAGGPDNEQFF.

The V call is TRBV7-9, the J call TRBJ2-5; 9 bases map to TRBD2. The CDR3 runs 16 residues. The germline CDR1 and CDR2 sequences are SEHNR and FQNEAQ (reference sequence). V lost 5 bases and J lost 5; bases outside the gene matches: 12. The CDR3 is CASSVGTSIPDETQYF. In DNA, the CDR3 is TGTGCCAGCAGCGTCGGGACTAGCATACCCGACGAGACCCAGTACTTC.

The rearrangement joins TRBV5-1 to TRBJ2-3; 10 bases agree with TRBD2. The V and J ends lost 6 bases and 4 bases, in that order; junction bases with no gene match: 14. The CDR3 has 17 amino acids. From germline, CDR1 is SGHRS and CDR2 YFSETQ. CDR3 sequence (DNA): TGCGCCAGCACCCCCGATCTAAGCGGGAGGGCCCCAGATACGCAGTATTTT. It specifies CASTPDLSGRAPDTQYF.

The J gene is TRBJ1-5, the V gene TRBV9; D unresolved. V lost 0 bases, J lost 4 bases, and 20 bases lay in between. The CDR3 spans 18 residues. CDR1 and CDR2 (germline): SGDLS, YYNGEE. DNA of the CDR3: TGTGCCAGCAGCGTAGTGGGGAGGAGTTGGGGTAGTAATCAGCCCCAGCATTTT. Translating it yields CASSVVGRSWGSNQPQHF.

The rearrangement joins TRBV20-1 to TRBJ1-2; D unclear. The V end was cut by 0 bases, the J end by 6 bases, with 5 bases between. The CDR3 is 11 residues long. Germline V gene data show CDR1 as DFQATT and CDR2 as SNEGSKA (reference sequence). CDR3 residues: CSAREKHGYTF. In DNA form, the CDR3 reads TGCAGTGCTAGAGAAAAGCATGGCTACACCTTC.

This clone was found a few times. This chain's CDR3 is CASSHIDSYNEQFF. As DNA, the CDR3 is TGCGCCAGCAGCCATATCGACAGCTACAATGAGCAGTTCTTC. The gene calls are TRBV4-1 and TRBJ2-1; tentative D call: TRBD1 (5 bases). V was clipped by 3 bases and J by 3 bases, with 9 bases between them. This CDR3 has 14 amino acids. Germline CDR1 is MGHRA and CDR2 is YSYEKL.

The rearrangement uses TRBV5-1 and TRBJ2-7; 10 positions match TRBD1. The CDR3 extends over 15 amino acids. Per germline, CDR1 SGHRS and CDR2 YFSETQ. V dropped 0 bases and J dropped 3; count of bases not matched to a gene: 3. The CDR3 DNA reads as TGCGCCAGCAGCTTGGTCGGGACAGGGGTCTACGAGCAGTACTTC. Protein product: CASSLVGTGVYEQYF.

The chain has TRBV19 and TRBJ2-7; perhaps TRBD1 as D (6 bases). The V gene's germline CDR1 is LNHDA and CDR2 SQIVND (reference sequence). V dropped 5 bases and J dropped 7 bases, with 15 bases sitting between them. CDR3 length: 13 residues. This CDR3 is CASSHGTPNEQYF. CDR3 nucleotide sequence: TGTGCCAGTAGTCACGGGACACCGAATGAGCAGTACTTC.

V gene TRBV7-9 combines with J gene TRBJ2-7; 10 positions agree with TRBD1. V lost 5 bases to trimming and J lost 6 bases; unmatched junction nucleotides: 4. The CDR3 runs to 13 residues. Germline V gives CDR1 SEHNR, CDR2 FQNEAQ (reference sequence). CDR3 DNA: TGTGCCAGCAGCGGCGGGACAGGGGTCGAGCAGTACTTC. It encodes CASSGGTGVEQYF.

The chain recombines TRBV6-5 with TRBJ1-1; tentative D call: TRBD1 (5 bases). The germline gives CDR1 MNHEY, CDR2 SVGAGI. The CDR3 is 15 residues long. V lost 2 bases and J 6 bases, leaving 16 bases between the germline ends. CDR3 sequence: CASSYSGGKVSEAFF. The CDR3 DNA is TGTGCCAGCAGTTACAGCGGGGGGAAGGTCTCTGAAGCTTTCTTT.

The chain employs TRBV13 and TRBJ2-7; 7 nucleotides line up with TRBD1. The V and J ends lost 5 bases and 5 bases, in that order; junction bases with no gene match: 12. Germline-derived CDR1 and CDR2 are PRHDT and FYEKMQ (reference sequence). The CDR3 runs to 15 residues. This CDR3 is CASSPRTGPSDEQYF. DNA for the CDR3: TGTGCCAGCAGCCCAAGGACAGGTCCGTCTGACGAGCAGTACTTC.

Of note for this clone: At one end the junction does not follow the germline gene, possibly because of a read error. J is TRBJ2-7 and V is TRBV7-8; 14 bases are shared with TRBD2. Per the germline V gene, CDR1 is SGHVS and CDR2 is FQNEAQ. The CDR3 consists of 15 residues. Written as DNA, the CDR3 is TGTGCCAGCAGCACCGGGACTAGCGGGAGTTACGCGCAGTACTTC. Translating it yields CASSTGTSGSYAQYF.

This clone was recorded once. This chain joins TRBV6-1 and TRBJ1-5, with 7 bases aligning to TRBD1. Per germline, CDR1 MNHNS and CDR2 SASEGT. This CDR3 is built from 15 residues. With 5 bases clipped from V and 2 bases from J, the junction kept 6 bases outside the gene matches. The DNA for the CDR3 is TGTGCCAGCAGTCAGGGGGTTGGTCGCAATCAGCCCCAGCATTTT. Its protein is CASSQGVGRNQPQHF.

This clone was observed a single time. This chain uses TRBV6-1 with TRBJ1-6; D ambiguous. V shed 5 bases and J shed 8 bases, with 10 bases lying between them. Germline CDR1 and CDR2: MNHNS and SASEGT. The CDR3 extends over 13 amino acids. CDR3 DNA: TGTGCCAGCAGTCGGAGCGTCGATTCACCCCTCCACTTT. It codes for CASSRSVDSPLHF.

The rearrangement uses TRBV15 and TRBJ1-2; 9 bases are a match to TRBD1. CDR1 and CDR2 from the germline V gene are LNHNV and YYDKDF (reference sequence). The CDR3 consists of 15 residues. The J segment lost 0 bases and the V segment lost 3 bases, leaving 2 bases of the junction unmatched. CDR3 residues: CATSSTGGSNYGYTF. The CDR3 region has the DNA TGTGCCACCAGCAGTACAGGGGGCTCTAACTATGGCTACACCTTC. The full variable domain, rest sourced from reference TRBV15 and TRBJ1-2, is DAMVIQNPRYQVTQFGKPVTLSCSQTLNHNVMYWYQQKSSQAPKLLFHYYDKDFNNEADTPDNFQSRRPNTSFCFLDIRSPGLGDTAMYLCATSSTGGSNYGYTFGSGTRLTVV.

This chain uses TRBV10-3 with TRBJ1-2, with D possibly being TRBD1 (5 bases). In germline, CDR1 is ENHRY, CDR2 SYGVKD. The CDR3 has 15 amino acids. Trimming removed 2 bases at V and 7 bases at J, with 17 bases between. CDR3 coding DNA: TGTGCCATCAGTGAGATGGCCTCAGGGAAGGCTGGCTACACCTTC. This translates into CAISEMASGKAGYTF.

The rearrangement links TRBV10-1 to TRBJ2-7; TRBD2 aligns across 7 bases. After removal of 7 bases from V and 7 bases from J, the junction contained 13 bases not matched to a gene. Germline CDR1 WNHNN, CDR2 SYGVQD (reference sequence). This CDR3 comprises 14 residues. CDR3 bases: TGCGCCAGCAAGGGGCCGGGAGGATCGGGGGAGCAGTACTTC. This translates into CASKGPGGSGEQYF.

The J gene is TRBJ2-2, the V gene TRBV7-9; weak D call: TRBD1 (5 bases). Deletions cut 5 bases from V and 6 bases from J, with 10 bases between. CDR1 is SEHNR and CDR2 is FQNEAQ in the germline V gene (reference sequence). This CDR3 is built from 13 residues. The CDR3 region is CASSPTDSGELFF. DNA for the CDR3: TGTGCCAGCAGCCCGACAGATTCCGGGGAGCTGTTTTTT.

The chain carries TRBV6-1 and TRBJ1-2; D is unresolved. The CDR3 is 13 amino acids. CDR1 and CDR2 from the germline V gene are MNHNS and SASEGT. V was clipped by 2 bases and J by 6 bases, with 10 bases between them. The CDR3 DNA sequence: TGTGCCAGCAGTGAACCAGTTGGTCATGGCTACACCTTC. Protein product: CASSEPVGHGYTF.

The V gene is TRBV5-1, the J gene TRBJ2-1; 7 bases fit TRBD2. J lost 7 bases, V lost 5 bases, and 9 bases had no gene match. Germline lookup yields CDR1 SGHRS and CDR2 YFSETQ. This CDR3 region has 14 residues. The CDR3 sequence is CASSPGTTRNEQFF. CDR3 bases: TGCGCCAGCAGTCCTGGGACTACAAGAAATGAGCAGTTCTTC.

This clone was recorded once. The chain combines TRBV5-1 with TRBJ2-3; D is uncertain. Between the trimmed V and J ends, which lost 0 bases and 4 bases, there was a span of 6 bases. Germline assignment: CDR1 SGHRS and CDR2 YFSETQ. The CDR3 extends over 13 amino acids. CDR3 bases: TGCGCCAGCAGCTTGGGAGGCGCAGATACGCAGTATTTT. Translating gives CASSLGGADTQYF.

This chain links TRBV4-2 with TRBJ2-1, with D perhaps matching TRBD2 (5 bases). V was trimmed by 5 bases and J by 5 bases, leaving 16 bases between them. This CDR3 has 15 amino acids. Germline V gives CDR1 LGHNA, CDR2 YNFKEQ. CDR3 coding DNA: TGTGCCAGCAGCTGGGGTCTAGCCAATAACAATGAGCAGTTCTTC. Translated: CASSWGLANNNEQFF.

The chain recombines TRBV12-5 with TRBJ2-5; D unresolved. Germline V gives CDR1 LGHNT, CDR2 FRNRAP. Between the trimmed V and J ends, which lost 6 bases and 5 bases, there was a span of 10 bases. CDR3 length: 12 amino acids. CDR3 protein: CASGRSRETQYF. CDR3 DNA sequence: TGTGCTAGTGGACGTTCCAGGGAGACCCAGTACTTC. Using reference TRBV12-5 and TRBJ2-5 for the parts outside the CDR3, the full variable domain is DARVTQTPRHKVTEMGQEVTMRCQPILGHNTVFWYRQTMMQGLELLAYFRNRAPLDDSGMPKDRFSAEMPDATLATLKIQPSEPRDSAVYFCASGRSRETQYFGPGTRLLVL.

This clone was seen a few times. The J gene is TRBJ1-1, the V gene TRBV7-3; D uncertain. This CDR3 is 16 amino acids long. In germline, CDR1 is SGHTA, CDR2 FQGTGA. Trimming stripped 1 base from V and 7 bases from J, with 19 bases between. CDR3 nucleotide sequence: TGTGCCAGCAGCTTAAGAAGGGTCAGAGGGTCGGGTGAAGCTTTCTTT. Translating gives CASSLRRVRGSGEAFF.

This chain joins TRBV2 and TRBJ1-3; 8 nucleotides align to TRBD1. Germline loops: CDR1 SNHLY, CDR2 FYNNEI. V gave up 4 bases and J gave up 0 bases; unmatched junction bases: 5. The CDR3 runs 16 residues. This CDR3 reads CASSGGQGSSGNTIYF. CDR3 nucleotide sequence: TGTGCCAGCAGTGGCGGACAGGGAAGCTCTGGAAACACCATATATTTT.

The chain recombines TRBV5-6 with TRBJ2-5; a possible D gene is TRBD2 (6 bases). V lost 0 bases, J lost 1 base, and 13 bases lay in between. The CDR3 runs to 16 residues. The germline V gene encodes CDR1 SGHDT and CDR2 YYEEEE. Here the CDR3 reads CASSLDLGRPQETQYF. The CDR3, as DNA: TGTGCCAGCAGCTTGGACCTGGGGAGGCCCCAAGAGACCCAGTACTTC.

The CDR3 DNA is TGTGCCACGAACAGGGGGCGGCGGGAAGAGACCCAGTACTTC. This translates into CATNRGRREETQYF. The chain is built from TRBV6-1 and TRBJ2-5; 9 nucleotides match TRBD1. Losses at the gene ends were 10 bases for V and 3 bases for J; bases not matched to a gene: 9. Germline V gene data show CDR1 as MNHNS and CDR2 as SASEGT. The CDR3 sequence is 14 residues long.